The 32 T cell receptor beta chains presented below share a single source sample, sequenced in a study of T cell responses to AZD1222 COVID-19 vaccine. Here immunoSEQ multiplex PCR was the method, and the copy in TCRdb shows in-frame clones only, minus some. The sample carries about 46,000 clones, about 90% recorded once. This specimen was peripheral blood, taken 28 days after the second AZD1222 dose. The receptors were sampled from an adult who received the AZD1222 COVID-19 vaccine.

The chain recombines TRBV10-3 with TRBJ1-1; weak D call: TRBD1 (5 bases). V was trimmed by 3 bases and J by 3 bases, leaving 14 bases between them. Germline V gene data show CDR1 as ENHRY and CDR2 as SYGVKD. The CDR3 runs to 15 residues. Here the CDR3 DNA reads TGTGCCATCAGTGACCTGGGGGTTTCGTACACTGAAGCTTTCTTT. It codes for CAISDLGVSYTEAFF.

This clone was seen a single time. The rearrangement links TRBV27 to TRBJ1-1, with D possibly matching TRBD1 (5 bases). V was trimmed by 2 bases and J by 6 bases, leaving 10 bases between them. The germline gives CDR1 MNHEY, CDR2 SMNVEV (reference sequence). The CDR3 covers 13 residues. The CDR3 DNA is TGTGCCAGCAGTTTAGGGGCCGGGCCTGAAGCTTTCTTT. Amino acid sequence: CASSLGAGPEAFF.

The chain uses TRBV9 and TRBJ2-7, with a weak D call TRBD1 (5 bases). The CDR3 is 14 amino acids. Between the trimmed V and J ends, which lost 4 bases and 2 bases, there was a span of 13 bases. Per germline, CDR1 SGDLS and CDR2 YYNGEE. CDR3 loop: CASSSTGDTYEQYF. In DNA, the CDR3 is TGTGCCAGCAGCTCTACAGGTGATACCTACGAGCAGTACTTC.

The CDR3 spells CASSLGQHGDSPLHF. The CDR3 DNA reads as TGCGCCAGCAGCTTGGGACAGCATGGGGATTCACCCCTCCACTTT. V usage is TRBV5-1 and J usage is TRBJ1-6; D perhaps matches TRBD1 (5 bases). This CDR3 is 15 amino acids long. Looked up from germline, CDR1 is SGHRS and CDR2 is YFSETQ. V shed 0 bases and J shed 8 bases, with 12 bases lying between them. Variable domain in full (rest from reference TRBV5-1 and TRBJ1-6): KAGVTQTPRYLIKTRGQQVTLSCSPISGHRSVSWYQQTPGQGLQFLFEYFSETQRNKGNFPGRFSGRQFSNSRSEMNVSTLELGDSALYLCASSLGQHGDSPLHFGNGTRLTVT.

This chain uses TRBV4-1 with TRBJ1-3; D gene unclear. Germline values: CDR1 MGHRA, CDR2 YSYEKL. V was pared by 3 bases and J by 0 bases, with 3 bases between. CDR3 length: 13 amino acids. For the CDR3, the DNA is TGCGCCAGCAGCCACCTCTCTGGAAACACCATATATTTT. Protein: CASSHLSGNTIYF.

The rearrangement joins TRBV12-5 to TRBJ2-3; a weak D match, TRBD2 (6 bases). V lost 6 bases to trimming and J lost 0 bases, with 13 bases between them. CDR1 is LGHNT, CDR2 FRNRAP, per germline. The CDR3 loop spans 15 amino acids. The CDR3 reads CASGRSGLSTDTQYF. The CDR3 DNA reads TGTGCTAGTGGCCGATCGGGACTTAGCACAGATACGCAGTATTTT.

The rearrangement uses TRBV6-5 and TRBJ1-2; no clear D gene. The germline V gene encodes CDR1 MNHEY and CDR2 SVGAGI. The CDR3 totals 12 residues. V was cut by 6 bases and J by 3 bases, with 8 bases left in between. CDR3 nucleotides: TGTGCCAGCAGCATGGACTACTATGGCTACACCTTC. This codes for CASSMDYYGYTF.

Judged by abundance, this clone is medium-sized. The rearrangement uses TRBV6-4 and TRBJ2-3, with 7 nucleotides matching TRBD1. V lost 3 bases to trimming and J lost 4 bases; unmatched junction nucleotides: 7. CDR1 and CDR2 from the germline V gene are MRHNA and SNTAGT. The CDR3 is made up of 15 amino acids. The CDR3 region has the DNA TGTGCCAGCAGTGAAAACAGGGGTGACGCAGATACGCAGTATTTT. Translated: CASSENRGDADTQYF.

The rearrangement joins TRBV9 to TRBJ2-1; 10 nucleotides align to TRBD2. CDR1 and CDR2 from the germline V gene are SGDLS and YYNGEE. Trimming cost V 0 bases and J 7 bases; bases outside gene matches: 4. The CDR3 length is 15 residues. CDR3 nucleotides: TGTGCCAGCAGCGTAGCTAGCGGGAGCTGGAATGAGCAGTTCTTC. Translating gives CASSVASGSWNEQFF.

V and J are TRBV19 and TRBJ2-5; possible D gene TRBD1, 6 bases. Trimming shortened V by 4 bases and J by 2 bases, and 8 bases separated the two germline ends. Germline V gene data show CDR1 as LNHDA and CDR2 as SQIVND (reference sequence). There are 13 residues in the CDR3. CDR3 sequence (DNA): TGTGCCAGTAGTACCGGGACACAAGAGACCCAGTACTTC. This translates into CASSTGTQETQYF.

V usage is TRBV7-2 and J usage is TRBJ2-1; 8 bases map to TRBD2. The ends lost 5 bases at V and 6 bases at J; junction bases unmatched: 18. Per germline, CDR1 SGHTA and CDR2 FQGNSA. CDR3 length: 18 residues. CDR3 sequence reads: CASSISITSGKTVNEQFF. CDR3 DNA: TGTGCCAGCAGCATCTCGATTACTAGCGGAAAAACAGTCAATGAGCAGTTCTTC.

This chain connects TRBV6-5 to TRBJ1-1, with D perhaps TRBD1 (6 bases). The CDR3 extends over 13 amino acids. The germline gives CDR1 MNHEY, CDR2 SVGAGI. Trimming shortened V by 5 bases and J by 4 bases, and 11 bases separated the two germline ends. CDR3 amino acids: CASSHRVGTEAFF. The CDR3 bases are TGTGCCAGCAGTCACAGGGTGGGCACTGAAGCTTTCTTT.

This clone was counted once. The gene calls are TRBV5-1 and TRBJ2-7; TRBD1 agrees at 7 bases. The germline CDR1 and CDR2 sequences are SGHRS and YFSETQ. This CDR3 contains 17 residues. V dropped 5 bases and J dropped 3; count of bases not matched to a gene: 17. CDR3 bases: TGCGCCAGCAGTGACGACAATACGACAGGGTCTTTCTACGAGCAGTACTTC. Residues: CASSDDNTTGSFYEQYF.

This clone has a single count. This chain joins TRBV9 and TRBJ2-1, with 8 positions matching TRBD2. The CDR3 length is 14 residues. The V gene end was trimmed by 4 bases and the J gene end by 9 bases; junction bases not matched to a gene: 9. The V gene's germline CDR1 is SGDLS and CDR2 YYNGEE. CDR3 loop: CASSLHGLAAEQFF. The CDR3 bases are TGTGCCAGCAGCCTTCATGGACTAGCTGCTGAGCAGTTCTTC.

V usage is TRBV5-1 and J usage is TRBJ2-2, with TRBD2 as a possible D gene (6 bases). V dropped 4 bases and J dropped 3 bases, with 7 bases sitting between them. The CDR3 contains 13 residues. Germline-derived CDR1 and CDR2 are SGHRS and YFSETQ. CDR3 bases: TGCGCCAGCAGCGGGGGGTACACCGGGGAGCTGTTTTTT. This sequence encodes CASSGGYTGELFF.

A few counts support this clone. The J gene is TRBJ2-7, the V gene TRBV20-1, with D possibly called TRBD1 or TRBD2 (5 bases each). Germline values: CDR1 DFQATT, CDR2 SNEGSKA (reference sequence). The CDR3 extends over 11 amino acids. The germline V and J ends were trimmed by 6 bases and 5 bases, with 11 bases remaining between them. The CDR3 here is CSATRENEQYF. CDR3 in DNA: TGCAGTGCAACCAGGGAGAACGAGCAGTACTTC.

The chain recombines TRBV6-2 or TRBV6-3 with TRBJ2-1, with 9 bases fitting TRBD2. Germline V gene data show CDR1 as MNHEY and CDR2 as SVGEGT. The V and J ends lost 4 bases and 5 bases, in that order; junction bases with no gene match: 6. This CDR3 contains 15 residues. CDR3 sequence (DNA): TGTGCCAGCAGTTTTCTAGCGGGGCGTAACAATGAGCAGTTCTTC. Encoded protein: CASSFLAGRNNEQFF.

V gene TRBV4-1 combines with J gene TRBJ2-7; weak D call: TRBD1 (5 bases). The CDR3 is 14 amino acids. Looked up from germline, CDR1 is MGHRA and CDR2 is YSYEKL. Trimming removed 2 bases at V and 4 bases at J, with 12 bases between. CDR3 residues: CASSQNGQGYEQYF. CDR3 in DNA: TGCGCCAGCAGCCAAAATGGCCAGGGATACGAGCAGTACTTC.

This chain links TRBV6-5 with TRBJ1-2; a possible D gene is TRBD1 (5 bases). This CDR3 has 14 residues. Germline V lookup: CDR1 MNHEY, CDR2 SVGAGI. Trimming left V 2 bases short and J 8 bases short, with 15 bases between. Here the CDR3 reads CASSYQQALGGYTF. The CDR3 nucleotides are TGTGCCAGCAGTTACCAACAGGCCCTCGGGGGCTACACCTTC.

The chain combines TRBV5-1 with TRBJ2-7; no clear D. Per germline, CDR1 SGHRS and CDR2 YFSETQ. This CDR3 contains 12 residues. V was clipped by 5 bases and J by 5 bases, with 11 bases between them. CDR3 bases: TGCGCCAGCAGAGGGTCCGGAAACGAGCAGTACTTC. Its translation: CASRGSGNEQYF.

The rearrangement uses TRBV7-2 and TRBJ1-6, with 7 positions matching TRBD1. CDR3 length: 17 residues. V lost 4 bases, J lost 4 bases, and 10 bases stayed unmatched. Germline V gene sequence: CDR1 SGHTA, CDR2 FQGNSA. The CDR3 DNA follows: TGTGCCAGCAGCTCCGGGACAGCATTTAAGTATAATTCACCCCTCCACTTT. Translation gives CASSSGTAFKYNSPLHF.

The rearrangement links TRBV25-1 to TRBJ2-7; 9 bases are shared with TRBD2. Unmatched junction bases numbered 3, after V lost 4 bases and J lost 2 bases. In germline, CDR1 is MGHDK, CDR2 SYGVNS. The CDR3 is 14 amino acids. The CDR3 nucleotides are TGTGCCAGCAGTGCTCTAGCGGGGACCTACGAGCAGTACTTC. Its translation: CASSALAGTYEQYF.

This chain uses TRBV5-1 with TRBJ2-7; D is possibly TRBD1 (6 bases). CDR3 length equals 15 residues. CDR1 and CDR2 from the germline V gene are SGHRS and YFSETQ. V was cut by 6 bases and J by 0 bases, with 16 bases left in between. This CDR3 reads CASTLATGLSYEQYF. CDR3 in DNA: TGCGCCAGCACCCTGGCCACAGGGCTCTCCTACGAGCAGTACTTC.

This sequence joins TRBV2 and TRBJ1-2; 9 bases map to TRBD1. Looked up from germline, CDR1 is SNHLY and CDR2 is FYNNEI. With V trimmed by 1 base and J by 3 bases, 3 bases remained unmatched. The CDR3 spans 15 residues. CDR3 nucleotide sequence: TGTGCCAGCAGTGAAGGGACAGGGGCCCACTATGGCTACACCTTC. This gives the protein CASSEGTGAHYGYTF.

This chain's CDR3 is CASSYGRDRGNTIYF. The DNA for the CDR3 is TGTGCCAGCAGTTACGGACGGGACAGGGGAAACACCATATATTTT. The rearrangement joins TRBV6-2 or TRBV6-3 to TRBJ1-3; 8 bases agree with TRBD1. This CDR3 is 15 amino acids long. The V segment lost 2 bases and the J segment 4 bases; nucleotides outside the gene matches: 4. Germline CDR1 and CDR2: MNHEY and SVGEGT.

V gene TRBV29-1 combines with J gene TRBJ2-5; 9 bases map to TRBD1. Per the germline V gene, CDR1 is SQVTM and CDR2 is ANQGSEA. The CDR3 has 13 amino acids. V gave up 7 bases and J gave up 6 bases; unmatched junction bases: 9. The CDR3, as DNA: TGCAGCGCGACCGGGACAGGGATTAAGACCCAGTACTTC. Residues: CSATGTGIKTQYF.

As DNA, the CDR3 is TGTGCCAGCGCGAGGGCAGACTCTGGAAACACCATATATTTT. As protein: CASARADSGNTIYF. V usage is TRBV6-5 and J usage is TRBJ1-3; D remains unclear. V lost 8 bases to trimming and J lost 0 bases, with 11 bases between them. Germline-derived CDR1 and CDR2 are MNHEY and SVGAGI. The length of the CDR3 is 14 residues.

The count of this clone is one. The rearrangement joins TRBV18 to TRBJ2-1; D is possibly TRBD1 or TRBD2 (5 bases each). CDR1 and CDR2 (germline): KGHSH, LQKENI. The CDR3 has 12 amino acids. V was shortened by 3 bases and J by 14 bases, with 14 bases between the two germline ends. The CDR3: CASSPTRDEKFF. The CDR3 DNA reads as TGTGCCAGCTCACCGACCCGGGACGAGAAGTTCTTC.

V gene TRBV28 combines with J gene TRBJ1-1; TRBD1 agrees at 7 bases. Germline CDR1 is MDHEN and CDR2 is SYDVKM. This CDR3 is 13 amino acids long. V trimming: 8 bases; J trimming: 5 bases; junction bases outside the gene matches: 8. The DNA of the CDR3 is TGTGCCAGCGCCTCCCTCAGGGGGACTGAAGCTTTCTTT. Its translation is CASASLRGTEAFF. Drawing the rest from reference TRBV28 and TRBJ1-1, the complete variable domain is DVKVTQSSRYLVKRTGEKVFLECVQDMDHENMFWYRQDPGLGLRLIYFSYDVKMKEKGDIPEGYSVSREKKERFSLILESASTNQTSMYLCASASLRGTEAFFGQGTRLTVV.

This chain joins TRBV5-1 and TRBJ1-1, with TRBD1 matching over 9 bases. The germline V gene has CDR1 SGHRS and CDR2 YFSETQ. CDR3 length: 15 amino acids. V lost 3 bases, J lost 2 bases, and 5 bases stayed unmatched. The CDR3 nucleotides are TGCGCCAGCAGCTCTTACAGGGGGCTTAACACTGAAGCTTTCTTT. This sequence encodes CASSSYRGLNTEAFF.

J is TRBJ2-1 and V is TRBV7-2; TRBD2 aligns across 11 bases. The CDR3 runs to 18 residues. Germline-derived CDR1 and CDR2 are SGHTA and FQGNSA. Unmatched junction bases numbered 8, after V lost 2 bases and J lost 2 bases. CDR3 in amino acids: CASSLYWGTSGPYNEQFF. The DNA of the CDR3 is TGTGCCAGCAGCTTATACTGGGGGACTAGCGGTCCCTACAATGAGCAGTTCTTC.

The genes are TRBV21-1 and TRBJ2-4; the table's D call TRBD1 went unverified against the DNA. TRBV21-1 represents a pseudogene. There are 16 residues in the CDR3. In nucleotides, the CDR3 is TGTGCCAGCAGCAAAGAAGAGGGGGCATCCAAAAACATTCAGTACTTC. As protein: CASSKEEGASKNIQYF.